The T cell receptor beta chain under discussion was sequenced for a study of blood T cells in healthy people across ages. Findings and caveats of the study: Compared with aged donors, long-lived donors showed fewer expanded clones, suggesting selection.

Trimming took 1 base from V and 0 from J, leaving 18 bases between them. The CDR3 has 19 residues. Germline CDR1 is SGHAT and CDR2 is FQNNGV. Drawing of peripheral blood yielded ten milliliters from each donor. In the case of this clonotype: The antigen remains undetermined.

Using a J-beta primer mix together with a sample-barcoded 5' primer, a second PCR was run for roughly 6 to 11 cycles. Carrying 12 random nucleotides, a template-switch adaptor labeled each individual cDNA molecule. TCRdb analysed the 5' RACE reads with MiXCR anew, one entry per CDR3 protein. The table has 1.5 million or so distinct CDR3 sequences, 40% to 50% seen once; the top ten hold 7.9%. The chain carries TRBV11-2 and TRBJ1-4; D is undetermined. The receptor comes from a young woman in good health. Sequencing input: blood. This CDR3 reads CASSLGTTGMYSTNEKLFF. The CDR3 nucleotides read TGTGCCAGCAGCTTAGGTACAACGGGAATGTATTCAACTAATGAAAAACTGTTTTTT. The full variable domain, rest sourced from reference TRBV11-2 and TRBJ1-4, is EAGVAQSPRYKIIEKRQSVAFWCNPISGHATLYWYQQILGQGPKLLIQFQNNGVVDDSQLPKDRFSAERLKGVDSTLKIQPAKLEDSAVYLCASSLGTTGMYSTNEKLFFGSGTQLSVL.